Below, one TCR beta chain is given with its context. Only in-frame clones appear in the TCRdb table, and some are missing; sequencing was by immunoSEQ multiplex PCR. The table includes about 150,000 clones, around 94% detected once. V gave up 3 bases and J gave up 7 bases, with 16 bases separating them. Germline V gives CDR1 SGHVS, CDR2 FQNEAQ. This CDR3 comprises 15 residues. This sample is part of a study of control samples from healthy donors and cancer patients. The chain uses TRBV7-8 and TRBJ1-5; D is unclear. The receptor was derived from a man between 60 and 75 years old with colorectal cancer. The sequenced sample was PBMCs. The CDR3 DNA follows: TGTGCCAGCAGCTTGAGCGCAGTCTTGGACCAGCCCCAGCATTTT. Encoded protein: CASSLSAVLDQPQHF.